This TCR beta chain was retrieved from a study of blood T cell repertoires in COVID-19. Study overall: PBMCs, B-cell-depleted T cells, or T cells were the source of the cDNA or gDNA that made up the material.

A few counts support this clone. The V end lost 7 bases, the J end lost 1 base, and 11 bases lay between the germline ends. The V gene's germline CDR1 is SNHLY and CDR2 FYNNEI. The CDR3 has 14 residues. Assay: immunoSEQ multiplex PCR; the TCRdb copy retains only in-frame clones and omits some. The sample lists 150,000 to 200,000 clones; 75% to 85% were seen once. J is TRBJ1-5 and V is TRBV2; no clear D. This TCR was recovered from an elderly woman with COVID-19, enrolled during active disease. Specimen: peripheral blood. CDR3 nucleotides: TGTGCCAGCAAGATAGGAGGAAGCAATCAGCCCCAGCATTTT. This translates into CASKIGGSNQPQHF.